This is a list of T cell receptor beta chains from one sample in a study of T cells in Graves' hyperthyroidism and ophthalmopathy. TCRdb passed the multiplex PCR reads through MiXCR, listing each CDR3 protein once. Of over 500,000 distinct CDR3 sequences in the sample, about 16% were seen once. Sequenced: blood. The receptors were gathered from a woman in her twenties or thirties with Graves' ophthalmopathy. Each CDR3 is given with its conserved first and last residue. A D gene is named only where the DNA matches it firmly. The size of a clone is reported for some rows only, either as once, few or many, or as a class for expanded clones.

few,TRBD2,15,TRBJ2-5,TRBV20-1,TGCAGTGCTGGGGCCCTAGCGGGAGGTCAAGAGACCCAGTACTTC,CSAGALAGGQETQYF
many,TRBD2,17,TRBJ2-3,TRBV11-1,TGTGCCAGCAGCTCTACTATAGCGGGAGTTCCCACAGATACGCAGTATTTT,CASSSTIAGVPTDTQYF
many,TRBD1,13,TRBJ2-7,TRBV20-1,TGCAGTGCTAGGACAGGGGGCGGCTACGAGCAGTACTTC,CSARTGGGYEQYF
many,.,12,TRBJ2-7,TRBV12-3/TRBV12-4,TGTGCCAGCAGTCGAACTAGTCCCGAGCAGTACTTC,CASSRTSPEQYF
few,.,13,TRBJ2-1,TRBV6-1,TGTGCCAGCTGGGGTGGACCGCTCGGGGAGCAGTTCTTC,CASWGGPLGEQFF
many,TRBD2,16,TRBJ2-1,TRBV3-1,TGTGCCAGCAGCTTTACTAGCGGAAGATCCTACAATGAGCAGTTCTTC,CASSFTSGRSYNEQFF
many,TRBD2,15,TRBJ2-3,TRBV30,TGTGCCTGGAAGGGGCTAGCGGTCTTCACAGATACGCAGTATTTT,CAWKGLAVFTDTQYF
many,.,12,TRBJ2-3,TRBV28,TGTGCCAGCAGTCCCGGACCAGATACGCAGTATTTT,CASSPGPDTQYF
.,.,11,TRBJ1-1,TRBV30,TGTGCCTCCAGGGTTTCGGCTGAAGCTTTCTTT,CASRVSAEAFF
.,.,14,TRBJ2-7,TRBV11-2,TGTGCCAGCAGCTTAGGCTCGGGGGCCTACGAGCAGTACTTC,CASSLGSGAYEQYF
few,.,15,TRBJ2-7,TRBV20-1,TGCAGTGCTAGAGGCAGCGAAGGAAGGGCCTACGAGCAGTACTTC,CSARGSEGRAYEQYF
many,TRBD1,14,TRBJ2-3,TRBV30,TGTGCCTGGAGTCAGGGGGTCCGCACAGATACGCAGTATTTT,CAWSQGVRTDTQYF
few,.,16,TRBJ2-3,TRBV24-1,TGTGCCACCAGTGATTTGAGAGGGGGTGGCACAGATACGCAGTATTTT,CATSDLRGGGTDTQYF
many,.,12,TRBJ2-7,TRBV9,TGTGCCAGCAGCGAGGACAACTACGAGCAGTACTTC,CASSEDNYEQYF
.,.,13,TRBJ2-1,TRBV19,TGTGCCAGTAGTATTGCCCTCAACAATGAGCAGTTCTTC,CASSIALNNEQFF
few,TRBD1,13,TRBJ1-2,TRBV5-1,TGCGCCAGCACGGGGGACAGCGTTTATGGCTACACCTTC,CASTGDSVYGYTF
.,.,14,TRBJ2-2,TRBV20-1,TGCAGTGCTATCGAAGGGAGTCGGACCGGGGAGCTGTTTTTT,CSAIEGSRTGELFF
many,.,13,TRBJ1-5,TRBV20-1,TGCAGTGTTGGGGCAGGTCCTAATCAGCCCCAGCATTTT,CSVGAGPNQPQHF
.,.,13,TRBJ2-2,TRBV28,TGTGCCAGCAGATGGACTACCACCGGGGAGCTGTTTTTT,CASRWTTTGELFF
.,.,14,TRBJ1-4,TRBV5-1,TGCGCCAGCAGCCGGATGGGGGGTAATGAAAAACTGTTTTTT,CASSRMGGNEKLFF
few,TRBD1,16,TRBJ2-1,TRBV28,TGTGCCAGCAGTTTGCTTTACAGGGGGCTCGGCAATGAGCAGTTCTTC,CASSLLYRGLGNEQFF
many,.,11,TRBJ2-3,TRBV29-1,TGCAGCGAGACATCAACAGATACGCAGTATTTT,CSETSTDTQYF
many,TRBD2,14,TRBJ2-7,TRBV7-3,TGTGCCAGCAGCTCCAGACTAGCGTACTACGAGCAGTACTTC,CASSSRLAYYEQYF
many,TRBD1,13,TRBJ2-5,TRBV29-1,TGCAGCGCAGACAGGGGCGACGGGGAGACCCAGTACTTC,CSADRGDGETQYF
.,TRBD2,15,TRBJ2-7,TRBV5-1,TGCGCCAGCAGCTCAGGACTAGCGGCTAACTACGAGCAGTACTTC,CASSSGLAANYEQYF
.,.,14,TRBJ1-4,TRBV10-3,TGTGCCATCAGTGGGACGTCAACTAATGAAAAACTGTTTTTT,CAISGTSTNEKLFF
.,.,13,TRBJ2-1,TRBV7-3,TGTGCCAGCAGCCACCCCCTTAACAATGAGCAGTTCTTC,CASSHPLNNEQFF
many,.,14,TRBJ2-7,TRBV20-1,TGCAGTGCCTTAAGCGGGTTAAACTCCTACGAGCAGTACTTC,CSALSGLNSYEQYF
.,.,12,TRBJ2-2,TRBV20-1,TGCAGTGCTAGAGGGCCGACCGGGGAGCTGTTTTTT,CSARGPTGELFF
many,.,14,TRBJ2-7,TRBV3-2,TGTGCCAGCAGCCAAGAGGCCTCCCACTACGAGCAGTACTTC,CASSQEASHYEQYF
many,TRBD2,14,TRBJ2-1,TRBV28,TGTGCCAGCAGGTCTAGCGGCTCCTACAATGAGCAGTTCTTC,CASRSSGSYNEQFF
few,TRBD1,14,TRBJ2-7,TRBV19,TGTGCCACCACCCTGACAGGGGACGCTACGCAGCAGTACTTC,CATTLTGDATQQYF
.,TRBD1,15,TRBJ1-6,TRBV27,TGTGCCAGCAGCCCAACAGGGGCCCGTAATTCACCCCTCCACTTT,CASSPTGARNSPLHF
few,.,13,TRBJ2-7,TRBV12-3/TRBV12-4,TGTGCCAGCCAAACCATGAGGTCCTACGAGCAGTACTTC,CASQTMRSYEQYF
.,.,13,TRBJ1-1,TRBV5-1,TGCGCCAGCAGCTCCGACAGGCTGTTTGAAGCTTTCTTT,CASSSDRLFEAFF
few,.,14,TRBJ2-5,TRBV5-1,TGCGCCAGCAGCTTGGCATCCCCCAGTGAGACCCAGTACTTC,CASSLASPSETQYF
.,.,13,TRBJ2-5,TRBV14,TGTGCCAGCAGCCAAGGTTGGGCAGAGACCCAGTACTTC,CASSQGWAETQYF
many,TRBD2,14,TRBJ2-1,TRBV6-2/TRBV6-3,TGTGCCAGCAGTTCACTAGCGGTTACCAATGAGCAGTTCTTC,CASSSLAVTNEQFF
many,TRBD1,16,TRBJ1-2,TRBV5-1,TGCGCCAGCAGCCAACTGACAACCGGGACAGGGCTTGGCTACACCTTC,CASSQLTTGTGLGYTF
.,.,14,TRBJ2-7,TRBV7-2,TGTGCCAGCAGCTTCCGACAAGCATCTAACGAGCAGTACTTC,CASSFRQASNEQYF
many,TRBD1,16,TRBJ2-7,TRBV11-2,TGTGCCAGCAGCCCGAAGAGACAGGGGGAGCGCTACGAGCAGTACTTC,CASSPKRQGERYEQYF
few,TRBD1,14,TRBJ2-4,TRBV6-2/TRBV6-3,TGTGCCAGCAGTCCCCCGACAGGGAAGCACATTCAGTACTTC,CASSPPTGKHIQYF
.,.,14,TRBJ1-6,TRBV19,TGTGCCACCCGACAGAGCTCCTATAATTCACCCCTCCACTTT,CATRQSSYNSPLHF
few,.,14,TRBJ2-1,TRBV6-9,TGTGCCAGCAGTTACACGGGAGAGTACAATGAGCAGTTCTTC,CASSYTGEYNEQFF
.,.,16,TRBJ2-3,TRBV7-8,TGTGCCAGCGGCTTATGGTTCTACAGAGTCACAGATACGCAGTATTTT,CASGLWFYRVTDTQYF
few,TRBD2,17,TRBJ2-4,TRBV19,TGTGCCAGTAGCCGTCCGACGGGCGGGAGGGGAGAAAACATTCAGTACTTC,CASSRPTGGRGENIQYF
.,TRBD1,14,TRBJ1-2,TRBV4-3,TGCGCCAGCAGCCAGTTACAGGGGGCGGTGGGCTACACCTTC,CASSQLQGAVGYTF
many,TRBD1,16,TRBJ2-7,TRBV6-6,TGTGCCAGCAGTTACATGATTGGACAGGGTATTTACGAGCAGTACTTC,CASSYMIGQGIYEQYF
many,.,12,TRBJ2-3,TRBV20-1,TGCAGTGCTAGAGATGGGAGCAATACGCAGTATTTT,CSARDGSNTQYF
many,TRBD2,15,TRBJ2-5,TRBV20-1,TGCAGTGCTAGTGAAGCGGGAGTGCGGCAAGAGACCCAGTACTTC,CSASEAGVRQETQYF
.,.,16,TRBJ2-1,TRBV28,TGTGCCAGCAGTTCCTCAGGGGCGGGCTCCTACAATGAGCAGTTCTTC,CASSSSGAGSYNEQFF
many,TRBD1,15,TRBJ2-1,TRBV30,TGTGCCTGGAGTCCCGGGACAGGGGGATACAATGAGCAGTTCTTC,CAWSPGTGGYNEQFF
few,.,16,TRBJ1-3,TRBV5-5,TGTGCCAGCAGCTTGGTACCTGGCTTCTCTGGAAACACCATATATTTT,CASSLVPGFSGNTIYF
few,TRBD2,17,TRBJ2-3,TRBV5-4,TGTGCCAGCAGACCTCTGCGCGGGAGGGCGGGCACAGATACGCAGTATTTT,CASRPLRGRAGTDTQYF